The sequence of this TCR beta chain was determined in a study of siplizumab effects on memory and regulatory T cells. Generated by immunoSEQ multiplex PCR, the TCRdb table keeps only in-frame clones and is missing some. The sample lists approximately 50,000 clones, over 90% occurring once. The CDR3 totals 18 residues. Germline CDR1 reads MDHEN; CDR2 reads SYDVKM. V dropped 6 bases and J dropped 0 bases, with 22 bases sitting between them. This TCR was sampled from a human donor in good health. The gene calls are TRBV28 and TRBJ2-3; tentative D call: TRBD2 (6 bases). Sequenced sample: CD8+ T cells sorted from blood. In DNA, the CDR3 is TGTGCCAGCAGCTGGATGGACGGACTAAAAGCTAGCACAGATACGCAGTATTTT. This gives the protein CASSWMDGLKASTDTQYF.